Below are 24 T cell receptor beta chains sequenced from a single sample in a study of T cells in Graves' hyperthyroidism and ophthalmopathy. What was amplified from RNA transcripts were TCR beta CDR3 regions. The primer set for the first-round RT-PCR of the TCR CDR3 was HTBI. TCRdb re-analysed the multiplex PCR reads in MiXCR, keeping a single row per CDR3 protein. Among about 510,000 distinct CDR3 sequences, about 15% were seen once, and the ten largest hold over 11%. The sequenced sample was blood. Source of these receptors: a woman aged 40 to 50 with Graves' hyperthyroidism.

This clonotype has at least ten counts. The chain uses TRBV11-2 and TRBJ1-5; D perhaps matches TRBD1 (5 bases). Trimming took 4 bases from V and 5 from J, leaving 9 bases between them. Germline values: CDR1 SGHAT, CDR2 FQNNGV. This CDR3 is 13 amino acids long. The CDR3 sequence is CASSYSRDQPQHF. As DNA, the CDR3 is TGTGCCAGCAGCTACTCCAGGGATCAGCCCCAGCATTTT.

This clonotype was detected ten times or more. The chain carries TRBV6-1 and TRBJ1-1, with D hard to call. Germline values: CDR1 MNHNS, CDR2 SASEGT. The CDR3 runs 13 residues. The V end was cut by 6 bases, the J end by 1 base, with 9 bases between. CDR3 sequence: CASRVGRNTEAFF. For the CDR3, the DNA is TGTGCCAGCAGAGTTGGGAGGAACACTGAAGCTTTCTTT.

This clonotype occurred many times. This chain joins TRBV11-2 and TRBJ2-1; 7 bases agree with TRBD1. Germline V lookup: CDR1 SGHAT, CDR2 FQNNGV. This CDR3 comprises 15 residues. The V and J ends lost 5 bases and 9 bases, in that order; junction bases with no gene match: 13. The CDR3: CASSLIQRDRSEQFF. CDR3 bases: TGTGCCAGCAGCCTTATCCAAAGGGACAGATCTGAGCAGTTCTTC.

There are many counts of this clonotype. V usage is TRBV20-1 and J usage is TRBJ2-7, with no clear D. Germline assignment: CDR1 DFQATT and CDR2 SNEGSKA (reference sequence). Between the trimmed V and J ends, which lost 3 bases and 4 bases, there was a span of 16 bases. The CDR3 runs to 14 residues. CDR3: CSARRTALMYEQYF. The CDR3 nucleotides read TGCAGTGCTAGGAGGACGGCCCTGATGTACGAGCAGTACTTC.

CDR3 nucleotide sequence: TGTGCCAGCAGTACCGGGACAGGGCTTAGTGGCTACACCTTC. Protein sequence: CASSTGTGLSGYTF. The V gene is TRBV12-3 or TRBV12-4, the J gene TRBJ1-2; TRBD1 aligns across 9 bases. J gave up 7 bases and V 5 bases, and 8 bases lay outside the gene matches. This CDR3 spans 14 amino acids.

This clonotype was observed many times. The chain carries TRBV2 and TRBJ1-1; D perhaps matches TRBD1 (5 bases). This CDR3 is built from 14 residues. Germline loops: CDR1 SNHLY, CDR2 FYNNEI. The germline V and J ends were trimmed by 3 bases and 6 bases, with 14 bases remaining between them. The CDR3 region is CASSEDPGVPEAFF. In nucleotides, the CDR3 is TGTGCCAGCAGTGAGGACCCGGGGGTCCCTGAAGCTTTCTTT.

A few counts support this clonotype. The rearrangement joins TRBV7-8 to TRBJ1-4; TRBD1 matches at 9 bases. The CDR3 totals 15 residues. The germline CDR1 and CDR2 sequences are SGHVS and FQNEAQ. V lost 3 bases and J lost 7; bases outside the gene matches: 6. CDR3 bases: TGTGCCAGCAGCTTCCCGGGACAGGGTACTGAAAAACTGTTTTTT. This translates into CASSFPGQGTEKLFF.

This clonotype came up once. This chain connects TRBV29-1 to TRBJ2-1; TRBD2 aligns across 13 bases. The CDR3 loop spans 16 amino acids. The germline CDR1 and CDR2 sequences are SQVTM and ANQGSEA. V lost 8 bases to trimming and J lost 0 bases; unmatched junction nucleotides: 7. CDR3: CSLGLAGVGSYNEQFF. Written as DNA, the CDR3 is TGCAGCCTCGGACTAGCGGGAGTTGGCTCCTACAATGAGCAGTTCTTC.

CDR3 protein: CASSQGFGIYEQYF. CDR3 in DNA: TGTGCCAGCAGTCAGGGATTCGGCATTTACGAGCAGTACTTC. The chain combines TRBV12-3 or TRBV12-4 with TRBJ2-7, with D perhaps matching TRBD1 (5 bases). The CDR3 totals 14 residues. V was clipped by 5 bases and J by 4 bases, with 15 bases between them.

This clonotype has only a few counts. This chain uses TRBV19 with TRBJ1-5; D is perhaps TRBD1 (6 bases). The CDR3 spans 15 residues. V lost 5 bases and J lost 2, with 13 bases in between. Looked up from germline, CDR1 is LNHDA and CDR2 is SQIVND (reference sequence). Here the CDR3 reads CASSFRQVGNQPQHF. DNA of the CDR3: TGTGCCAGTAGTTTCCGACAGGTAGGCAATCAGCCCCAGCATTTT.

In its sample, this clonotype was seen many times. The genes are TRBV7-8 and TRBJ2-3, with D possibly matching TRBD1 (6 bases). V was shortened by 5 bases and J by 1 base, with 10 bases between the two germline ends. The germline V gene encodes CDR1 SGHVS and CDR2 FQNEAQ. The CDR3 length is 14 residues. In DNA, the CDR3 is TGTGCCAGCAGCCCCTGGACAGGCACAGATACGCAGTATTTT. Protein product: CASSPWTGTDTQYF.

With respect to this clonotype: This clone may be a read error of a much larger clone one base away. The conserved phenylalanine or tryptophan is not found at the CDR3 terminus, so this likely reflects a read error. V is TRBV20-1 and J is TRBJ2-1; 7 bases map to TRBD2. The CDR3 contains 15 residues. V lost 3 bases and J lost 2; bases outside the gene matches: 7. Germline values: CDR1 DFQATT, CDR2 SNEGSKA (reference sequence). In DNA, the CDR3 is TGCAGTGCTAGGACCTGGACTAGAACCTACAATGAGCAGTTCCTC. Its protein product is CSARTWTRTYNEQFL.

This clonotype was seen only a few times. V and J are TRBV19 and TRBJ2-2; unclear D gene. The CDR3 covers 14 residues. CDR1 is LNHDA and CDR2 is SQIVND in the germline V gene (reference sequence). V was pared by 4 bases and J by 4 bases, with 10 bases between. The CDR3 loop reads CASSKQVGTGELFF. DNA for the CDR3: TGTGCCAGTAGTAAGCAGGTTGGCACCGGGGAGCTGTTTTTT.

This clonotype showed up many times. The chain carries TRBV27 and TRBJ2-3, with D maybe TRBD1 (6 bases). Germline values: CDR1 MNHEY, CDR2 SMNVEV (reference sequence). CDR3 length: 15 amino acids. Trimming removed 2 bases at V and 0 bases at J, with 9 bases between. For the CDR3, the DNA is TGTGCCAGCAGTTTAGGGGACACTAGCACAGATACGCAGTATTTT. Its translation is CASSLGDTSTDTQYF.

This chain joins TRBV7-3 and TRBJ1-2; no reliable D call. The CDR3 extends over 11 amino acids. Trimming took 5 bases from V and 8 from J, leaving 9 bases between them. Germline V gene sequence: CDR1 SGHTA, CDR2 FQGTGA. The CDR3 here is CASSLVGGYTF. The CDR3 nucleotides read TGTGCCAGCAGCCTGGTTGGCGGCTACACCTTC.

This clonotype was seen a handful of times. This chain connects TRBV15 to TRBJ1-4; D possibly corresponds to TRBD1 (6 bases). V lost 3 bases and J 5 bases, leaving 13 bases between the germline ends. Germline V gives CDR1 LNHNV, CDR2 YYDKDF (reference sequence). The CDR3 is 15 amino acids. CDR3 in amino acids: CATSSPGTRNEKLFF. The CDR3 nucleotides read TGTGCCACCAGCAGTCCTGGGACAAGAAATGAAAAACTGTTTTTT.

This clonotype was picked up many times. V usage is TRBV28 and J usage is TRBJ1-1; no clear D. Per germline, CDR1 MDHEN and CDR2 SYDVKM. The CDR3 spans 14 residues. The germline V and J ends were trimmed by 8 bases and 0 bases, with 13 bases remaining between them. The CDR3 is CASLKWALNTEAFF. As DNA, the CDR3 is TGTGCCAGCTTAAAGTGGGCCTTGAACACTGAAGCTTTCTTT.

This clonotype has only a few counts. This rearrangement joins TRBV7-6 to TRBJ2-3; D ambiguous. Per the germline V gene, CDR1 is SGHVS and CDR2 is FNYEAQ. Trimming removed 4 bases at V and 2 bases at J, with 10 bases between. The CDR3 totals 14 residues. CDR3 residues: CASSSGYDTDTQYF. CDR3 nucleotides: TGTGCCAGCAGCTCAGGATATGACACAGATACGCAGTATTTT.

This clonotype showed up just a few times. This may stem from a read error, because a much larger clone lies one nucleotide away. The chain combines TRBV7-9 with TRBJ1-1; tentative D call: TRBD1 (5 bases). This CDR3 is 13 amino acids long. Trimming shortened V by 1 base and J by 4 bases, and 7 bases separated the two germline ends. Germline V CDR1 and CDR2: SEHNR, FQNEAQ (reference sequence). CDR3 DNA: TGTGCCAGCAGCTTAGAGGGGACCACTGAAGCTTTCTTT. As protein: CASSLEGTTEAFF. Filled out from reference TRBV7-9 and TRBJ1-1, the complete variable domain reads DTGVSQNPRHKITKRGQNVTFRCDPISEHNRLYWYRQTLGQGPEFLTYFQNEAQLEKSRLLSDRFSAERPKGSFSTLEIQRTEQGDSAMYLCASSLEGTTEAFFGQGTRLTVV.

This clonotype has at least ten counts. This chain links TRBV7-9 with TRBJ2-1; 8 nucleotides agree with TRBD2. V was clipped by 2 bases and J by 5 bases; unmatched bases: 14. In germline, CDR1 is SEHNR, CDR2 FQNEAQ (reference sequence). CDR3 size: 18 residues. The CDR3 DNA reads TGTGCCAGCAGCTTAACCCCCCGAGCGGGAGATACCCACAATGAGCAGTTCTTC. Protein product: CASSLTPRAGDTHNEQFF.

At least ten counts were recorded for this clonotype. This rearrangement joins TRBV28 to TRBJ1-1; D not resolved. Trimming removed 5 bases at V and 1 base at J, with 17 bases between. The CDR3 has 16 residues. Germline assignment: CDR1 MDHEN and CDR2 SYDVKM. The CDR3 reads CASSQLSWRTNTEAFF. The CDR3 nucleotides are TGTGCCAGCAGTCAGCTTTCCTGGCGGACGAACACTGAAGCTTTCTTT.

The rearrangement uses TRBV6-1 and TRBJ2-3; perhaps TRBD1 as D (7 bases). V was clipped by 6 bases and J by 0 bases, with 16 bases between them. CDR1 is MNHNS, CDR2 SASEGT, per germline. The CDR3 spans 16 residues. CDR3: CASRALGGGSTDTQYF. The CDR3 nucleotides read TGTGCCAGCAGAGCACTAGGAGGGGGCAGCACAGATACGCAGTATTTT.

This CDR3 is CAWKIGAGETGELFF. The CDR3 DNA follows: TGTGCCTGGAAGATAGGTGCAGGCGAAACCGGGGAGCTGTTTTTT. The J gene is TRBJ2-2, the V gene TRBV30; no clear D gene. This CDR3 is built from 15 residues. V dropped 4 bases and J dropped 5 bases, with 17 bases sitting between them. Germline-derived CDR1 and CDR2 are GTSNPN and SVGIG (reference sequence).

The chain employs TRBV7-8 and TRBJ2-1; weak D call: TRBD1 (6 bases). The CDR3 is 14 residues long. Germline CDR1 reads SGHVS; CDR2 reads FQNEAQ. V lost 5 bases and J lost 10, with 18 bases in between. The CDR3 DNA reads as TGTGCCAGCAGCCTAGGGGGAGCCTGGGAGGAGCAGTTCTTC. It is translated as CASSLGGAWEEQFF.